This TCR beta chain was captured by sequencing in a study of blood T cells in healthy people across ages. Broader study findings: When one million T cells were used, diversity estimates were thought to be underestimates.

The V gene's germline CDR1 is MDHEN and CDR2 SYDVKM. CDR3 size: 12 residues. Concerning this clonotype: As yet, its antigen is unknown.

For the second PCR, which ran for about 7 to 12 cycles, a sample-barcoded 5' primer and a J-beta primer mix were used. TCRdb ran MiXCR on the 5' RACE reads and lists one entry per CDR3 protein. Seen here are about 580,000 distinct CDR3 sequences, about 45% observed once, and the top ten hold 20% to 25%. Each of the donors had 8 to 10 milliliters of peripheral blood drawn into EDTA-treated Vacutainer tubes. The sequenced sample consisted of blood. V and J are TRBV28 and TRBJ2-7; no definite D call. The J call may be mistaken, given a closer DNA end match to TRBJ2-5. The TCR originated in a man aged 80 or over in good health. CDR3 protein: CASSLGIETQYF. The CDR3 DNA is TGTGCCAGCAGTTTGGGCATAGAGACCCAGTACTTC.